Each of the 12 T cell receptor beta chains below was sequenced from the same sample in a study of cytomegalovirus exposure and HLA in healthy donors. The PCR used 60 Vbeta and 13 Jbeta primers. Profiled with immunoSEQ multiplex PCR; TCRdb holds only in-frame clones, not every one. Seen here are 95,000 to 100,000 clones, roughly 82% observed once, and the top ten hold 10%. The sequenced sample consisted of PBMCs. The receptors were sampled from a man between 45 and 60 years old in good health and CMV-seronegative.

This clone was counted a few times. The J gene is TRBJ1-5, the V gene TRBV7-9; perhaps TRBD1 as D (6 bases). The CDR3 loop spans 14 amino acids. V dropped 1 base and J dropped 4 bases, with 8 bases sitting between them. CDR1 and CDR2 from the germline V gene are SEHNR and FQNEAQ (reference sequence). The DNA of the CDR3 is TGTGCCAGCAGCTTAGGGGACACAAATCAGCCCCAGCATTTT. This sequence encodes CASSLGDTNQPQHF.

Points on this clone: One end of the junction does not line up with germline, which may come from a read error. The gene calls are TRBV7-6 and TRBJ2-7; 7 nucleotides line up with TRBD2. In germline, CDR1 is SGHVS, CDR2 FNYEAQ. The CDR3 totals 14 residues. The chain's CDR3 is CASSFLGLTYAQYF. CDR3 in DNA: TGTGCCAGCAGCTTTTTGGGACTAACCTACGCGCAGTACTTC.

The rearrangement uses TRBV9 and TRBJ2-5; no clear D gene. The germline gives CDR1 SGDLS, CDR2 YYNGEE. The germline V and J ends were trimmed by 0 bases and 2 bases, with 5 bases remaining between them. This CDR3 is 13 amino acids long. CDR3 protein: CASSVDSQETQYF. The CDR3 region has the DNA TGTGCCAGCAGCGTAGATTCTCAAGAGACCCAGTACTTC.

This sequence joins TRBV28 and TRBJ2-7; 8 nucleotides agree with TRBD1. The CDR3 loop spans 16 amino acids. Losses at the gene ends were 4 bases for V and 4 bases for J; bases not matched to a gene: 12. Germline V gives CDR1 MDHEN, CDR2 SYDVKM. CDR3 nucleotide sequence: TGTGCCAGCAGTTCCAGGGGGCGTCCTCCCCTATACGAGCAGTACTTC. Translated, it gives CASSSRGRPPLYEQYF.

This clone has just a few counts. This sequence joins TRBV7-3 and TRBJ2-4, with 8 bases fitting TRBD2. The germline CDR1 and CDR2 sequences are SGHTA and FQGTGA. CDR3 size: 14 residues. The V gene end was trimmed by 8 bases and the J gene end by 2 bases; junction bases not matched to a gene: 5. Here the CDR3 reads CASDSGKTKNIQYF. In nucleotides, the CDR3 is TGTGCCAGCGATAGCGGGAAGACCAAAAACATTCAGTACTTC.

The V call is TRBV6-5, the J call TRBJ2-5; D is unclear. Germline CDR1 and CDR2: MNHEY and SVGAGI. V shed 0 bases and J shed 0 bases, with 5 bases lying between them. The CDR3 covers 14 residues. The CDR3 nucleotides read TGTGCCAGCAGTTACTCCAGGTACCAAGAGACCCAGTACTTC. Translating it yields CASSYSRYQETQYF.

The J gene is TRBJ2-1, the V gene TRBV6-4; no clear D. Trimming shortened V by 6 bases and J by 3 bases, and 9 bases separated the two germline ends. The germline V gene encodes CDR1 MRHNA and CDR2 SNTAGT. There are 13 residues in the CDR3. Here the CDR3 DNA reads TGTGCCAGCAGGCACAGCCTCTACAATGAGCAGTTCTTC. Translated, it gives CASRHSLYNEQFF.

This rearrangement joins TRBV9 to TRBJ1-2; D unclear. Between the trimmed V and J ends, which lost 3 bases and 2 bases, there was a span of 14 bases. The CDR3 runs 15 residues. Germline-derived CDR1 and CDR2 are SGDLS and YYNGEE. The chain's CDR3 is CASSARKEANYGYTF. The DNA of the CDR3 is TGTGCCAGCAGCGCCCGAAAAGAGGCAAACTATGGCTACACCTTC.

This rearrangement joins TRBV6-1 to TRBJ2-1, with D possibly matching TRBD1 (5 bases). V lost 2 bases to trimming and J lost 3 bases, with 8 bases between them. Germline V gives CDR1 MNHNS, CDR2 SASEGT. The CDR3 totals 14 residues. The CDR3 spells CASSELGDYNEQFF. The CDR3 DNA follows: TGTGCCAGCAGTGAATTAGGGGACTACAATGAGCAGTTCTTC.

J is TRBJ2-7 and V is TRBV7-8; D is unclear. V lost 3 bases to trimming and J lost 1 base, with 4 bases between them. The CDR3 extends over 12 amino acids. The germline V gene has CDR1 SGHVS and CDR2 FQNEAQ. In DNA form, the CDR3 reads TGTGCCAGCAGCTTTTTATCCTACGAGCAGTACTTC. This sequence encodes CASSFLSYEQYF.

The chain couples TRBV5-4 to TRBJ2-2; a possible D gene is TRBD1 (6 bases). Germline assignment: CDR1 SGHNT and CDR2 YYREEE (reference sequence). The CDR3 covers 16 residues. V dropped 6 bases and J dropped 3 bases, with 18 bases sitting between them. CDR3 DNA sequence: TGTGCCAGCACCTTCCGATCAGGGGATGACACCGGGGAGCTGTTTTTT. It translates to CASTFRSGDDTGELFF.

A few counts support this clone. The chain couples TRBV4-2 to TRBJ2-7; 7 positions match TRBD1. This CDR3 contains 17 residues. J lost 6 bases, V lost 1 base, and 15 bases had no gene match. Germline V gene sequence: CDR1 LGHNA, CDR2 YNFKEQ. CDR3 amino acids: CASSQGVGQGVKSEQYF. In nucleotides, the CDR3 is TGTGCCAGCAGCCAAGGAGTAGGGCAGGGGGTCAAGTCCGAGCAGTACTTC.